This is a list of T cell receptor beta chains from one sample in a study of shared clonotypes between healthy human individuals. TCRdb's table, derived via immunoSEQ multiplex PCR, lists solely in-frame clones and lacks some. The data contain about 960,000 clones, less than 85% of them singletons. Sequenced sample: memory CD4+ T cells sorted from blood. Every receptor here comes from a man aged 18 to 29 in good health. Each CDR3 is given with its conserved first and last residue. D genes are given only for firm matches. Size tells how often a clone was seen (once, few, many) or the class of an expanded clone, and some rows leave it out.

j_call: TRBJ1-6; v_call: TRBV28; d_call: NA; clone_size: once; cdr3_aa: CASSLPGGPTYNSPLHF; cdr3_nt: TGTGCCAGCAGCCTTCCCGGCGGGCCCACCTATAATTCACCCCTCCACTTT
j_call: TRBJ2-2; v_call: TRBV5-6; d_call: NA; clone_size: once; cdr3_aa: CASTPLFGPATKGTGELFF; cdr3_nt: TGTGCCAGCACCCCCCTGTTCGGGCCTGCCACGAAGGGGACCGGGGAGCTGTTTTTT
j_call: TRBJ2-3; v_call: TRBV9; d_call: NA; clone_size: NA; cdr3_aa: CASSQRGDPTDTQYF; cdr3_nt: TGTGCCAGCAGCCAAAGAGGAGACCCCACAGATACGCAGTATTTT
j_call: TRBJ2-7; v_call: TRBV7-2; d_call: NA; clone_size: few; cdr3_aa: CASSPRSGWGISYEQYF; cdr3_nt: TGTGCCAGCAGCCCTCGTTCCGGTTGGGGTATCTCCTACGAGCAGTACTTC
j_call: TRBJ2-7; v_call: TRBV20-1; d_call: NA; clone_size: NA; cdr3_aa: CSALDSYEQYF; cdr3_nt: TGCAGTGCTCTTGACAGCTACGAGCAGTACTTC
j_call: TRBJ2-1; v_call: TRBV7-2; d_call: TRBD2; clone_size: few; cdr3_aa: CASSLALAGYNEQFF; cdr3_nt: TGTGCCAGCAGCTTAGCATTAGCGGGTTACAATGAGCAGTTCTTC
j_call: TRBJ2-7; v_call: TRBV2; d_call: NA; clone_size: NA; cdr3_aa: CASSEGQARVYEQYF; cdr3_nt: TGTGCCAGCAGTGAAGGCCAGGCGAGGGTCTACGAGCAGTACTTC
j_call: TRBJ1-3; v_call: TRBV4-1; d_call: NA; clone_size: NA; cdr3_aa: CASSQEVGVLGTIYF; cdr3_nt: TGCGCCAGCAGCCAAGAGGTGGGAGTCCTCGGCACCATATATTTT
j_call: TRBJ2-3; v_call: TRBV21-1; d_call: NA; clone_size: NA; cdr3_aa: CASTPLETDTQYF; cdr3_nt: TGTGCCAGCACCCCTCTCGAAACAGATACGCAGTATTTT
j_call: TRBJ1-2; v_call: TRBV4-1; d_call: TRBD1; clone_size: NA; cdr3_aa: CASSQEPPGTGLVTNYGYTF; cdr3_nt: TGCGCCAGCAGCCAAGAGCCTCCGGGGACAGGTCTCGTCACTAACTATGGCTACACCTTC
j_call: TRBJ1-5; v_call: TRBV6-5; d_call: TRBD1; clone_size: once; cdr3_aa: CATGGLNQPQHF; cdr3_nt: TGTGCCACAGGGGGACTGAATCAGCCCCAGCATTTT
j_call: TRBJ1-1; v_call: TRBV2; d_call: NA; clone_size: NA; cdr3_aa: CASSEKSVGEAFF; cdr3_nt: TGTGCCAGCAGTGAAAAGTCGGTCGGTGAAGCTTTCTTT
j_call: TRBJ1-1; v_call: TRBV7-9; d_call: NA; clone_size: NA; cdr3_aa: CASSLVEVSYTEAFF; cdr3_nt: TGTGCCAGCAGCTTAGTGGAGGTCTCGTACACTGAAGCTTTCTTT
j_call: TRBJ2-7; v_call: TRBV7-9; d_call: NA; clone_size: NA; cdr3_aa: CASSSNTVSYEQYF; cdr3_nt: TGTGCCAGCAGCTCTAACACGGTTTCCTACGAGCAGTACTTC
j_call: TRBJ2-6; v_call: TRBV5-3; d_call: NA; clone_size: NA; cdr3_aa: CARRGPHNGSGANVLTF; cdr3_nt: TGTGCCAGAAGAGGACCCCACAACGGGTCTGGGGCCAACGTCCTGACTTTC
j_call: TRBJ2-2; v_call: TRBV28; d_call: NA; clone_size: NA; cdr3_aa: CASIGGLFPGELFF; cdr3_nt: TGTGCCAGCATCGGGGGGCTATTTCCAGGGGAGCTGTTTTTT
j_call: TRBJ2-1; v_call: TRBV11-3; d_call: TRBD1; clone_size: NA; cdr3_aa: CASSRDRGAYNEQFF; cdr3_nt: TGTGCCAGCAGCCGCGACAGGGGCGCCTACAATGAGCAGTTCTTC
j_call: TRBJ2-7; v_call: TRBV7-9; d_call: TRBD2; clone_size: few; cdr3_aa: CASSLETSGVREQYF; cdr3_nt: TGTGCCAGCAGCTTGGAGACTAGCGGGGTAAGGGAGCAGTACTTC
j_call: TRBJ2-3; v_call: TRBV4-1; d_call: NA; clone_size: NA; cdr3_aa: CASSQSGRAQYF; cdr3_nt: TGCGCCAGCAGCCAATCGGGGAGAGCGCAATATTTT
j_call: TRBJ2-7; v_call: TRBV6-1; d_call: NA; clone_size: NA; cdr3_aa: CASRPWDAASPEQYF; cdr3_nt: TGTGCCAGCCGCCCCTGGGATGCGGCGTCTCCCGAGCAGTACTTC
j_call: TRBJ2-1; v_call: TRBV11-2; d_call: NA; clone_size: once; cdr3_aa: CASSLDRNNEQFF; cdr3_nt: TGTGCCAGCAGCTTAGATCGTAACAATGAGCAGTTCTTC
j_call: TRBJ2-5; v_call: TRBV7-9; d_call: NA; clone_size: NA; cdr3_aa: CASSLFAVRETQYF; cdr3_nt: TGTGCCAGCAGCTTGTTCGCGGTTAGAGAGACCCAGTACTTC